The clone carrying this TCR beta chain was recorded only once. The data are from a study of T cells in Graves' hyperthyroidism and ophthalmopathy. Calling Graves' hyperthyroidism stable meant ophthalmopathy did not progress within 18 months. Thyroid ultrasound, orbital computed tomography, clinical symptoms, and serum thyroxine and TRAb underpinned diagnoses. This CDR3 comprises 11 residues. The germline V gene encodes CDR1 LNHDA and CDR2 SQIVND (reference sequence). V was trimmed by 3 bases and J by 7 bases, leaving 4 bases between them. What was amplified from RNA transcripts were TCR beta CDR3 regions. When the TCR CDR3 underwent first-round RT-PCR, the HTBI primer set was used. One entry per CDR3 protein results from TCRdb running MiXCR on the multiplex PCR reads. In the table there are under 350,000 distinct CDR3 sequences, roughly 20% of which are singletons.

The TCR comes from a woman between 50 and 59 years old with Graves' hyperthyroidism. The chain has TRBV19 and TRBJ1-5; D unresolved. The sample taken for sequencing was blood. In DNA form, the CDR3 reads TGTGCCAGTAGTATTGGACAGCCCCAGCATTTT. Its translation: CASSIGQPQHF.